These 14 T cell receptor beta chains were all obtained from the same sample, sequenced in a study of blood T cell repertoires in COVID-19. Only in-frame clones appear in the TCRdb table, and some are missing; sequencing was by immunoSEQ multiplex PCR. The sample holds a few hundred thousand clones, around 83% seen once. The sample comprised peripheral blood. These receptors originate from a woman between 18 and 29 years old with acute or convalescent COVID-19.

The count of this clone is one. The chain recombines TRBV28 with TRBJ1-2, with D perhaps matching TRBD1 (5 bases). Germline V gene data show CDR1 as MDHEN and CDR2 as SYDVKM. The V end lost 3 bases, the J end lost 2 bases, and 13 bases lay between the germline ends. This CDR3 has 15 residues. The CDR3 sequence is CASSFPDSLNYGYTF. The CDR3 region has the DNA TGTGCCAGCAGTTTTCCCGACAGTTTAAACTATGGCTACACCTTC.

V is TRBV27 and J is TRBJ1-6, with a weak D call TRBD1 (5 bases). Trimming cost V 2 bases and J 7 bases, with 15 bases left between them. CDR1 MNHEY and CDR2 SMNVEV come from the germline V gene (reference sequence). This CDR3 contains 16 residues. Written as DNA, the CDR3 is TGTGCCAGCAGTTTAGTGGCAGGGTATGACAATTCACCCCTCCACTTT. Translation: CASSLVAGYDNSPLHF.

This chain connects TRBV11-2 to TRBJ1-3; D ambiguous. Trimming stripped 5 bases from V and 0 bases from J, with 17 bases between. This CDR3 contains 17 residues. CDR1 and CDR2 from the germline V gene are SGHAT and FQNNGV. This chain's CDR3 is CASSEAGFASSGNTIYF. The CDR3 DNA reads TGTGCCAGCAGCGAAGCGGGATTCGCCTCCTCTGGAAACACCATATATTTT.

The V and J genes are TRBV11-2 and TRBJ2-7; TRBD2 matches 8 bases. The CDR3 is 15 amino acids. The trim removed 2 bases at V and 4 bases at J, leaving 7 bases unmatched. Per germline, CDR1 SGHAT and CDR2 FQNNGV. The CDR3: CASSLSSGSYYEQYF. CDR3 DNA sequence: TGTGCCAGCAGCTTATCGAGCGGGAGCTATTACGAGCAGTACTTC.

The J gene is TRBJ2-7, the V gene TRBV2, with 9 positions matching TRBD1. Looked up from germline, CDR1 is SNHLY and CDR2 is FYNNEI. The CDR3 covers 14 residues. J gave up 3 bases and V 6 bases, and 6 bases lay outside the gene matches. The chain's CDR3 is CASRSGQGNYEQYF. The CDR3 DNA is TGTGCCAGCAGATCGGGACAGGGCAACTACGAGCAGTACTTC.

The chain employs TRBV13 and TRBJ2-1, with D perhaps TRBD2 (6 bases). Germline V gene data show CDR1 as PRHDT and CDR2 as FYEKMQ (reference sequence). The CDR3 has 12 residues. Trimming pared 7 bases from V and 8 bases from J, leaving 12 bases between. The CDR3 DNA follows: TGTGCCAGCAACCGGGGCGGGGATGAGCAGTTCTTC. Its protein product is CASNRGGDEQFF.

The J gene is TRBJ2-1, the V gene TRBV30; D not resolved. The germline CDR1 and CDR2 sequences are GTSNPN and SVGIG (reference sequence). The CDR3 extends over 16 amino acids. Trimming took 0 bases from V and 0 from J, leaving 12 bases between them. CDR3 nucleotides: TGTGCCTGGAGTGTACCGGGTGAAAGCTCCTACAATGAGCAGTTCTTC. This codes for CAWSVPGESSYNEQFF.

This chain links TRBV27 with TRBJ1-2; 9 bases map to TRBD1. CDR3 length equals 14 residues. From germline, CDR1 is MNHEY and CDR2 SMNVEV (reference sequence). The ends lost 4 bases at V and 4 bases at J; junction bases unmatched: 4. In nucleotides, the CDR3 is TGTGCCAGCAGTTCCCGGACAGGGGCCTATGGCTACACCTTC. Its protein is CASSSRTGAYGYTF.

This clone was picked up one time. This chain connects TRBV18 to TRBJ2-1; TRBD2 might be the D (5 bases). This CDR3 has 13 amino acids. Germline CDR1 is KGHSH and CDR2 is LQKENI. V was cut by 6 bases and J by 9 bases, with 15 bases left in between. CDR3 nucleotide sequence: TGTGCCAGCTCCCCAAAATCTAGCCGTGAGCAGTTCTTC. Encoded protein: CASSPKSSREQFF.

The V call is TRBV28, the J call TRBJ1-4; D may be TRBD1 (6 bases). The V gene's germline CDR1 is MDHEN and CDR2 SYDVKM. Trimming stripped 2 bases from V and 7 bases from J, with 14 bases between. This CDR3 contains 15 residues. In nucleotides, the CDR3 is TGTGCCAGCAGTTTACCGCAGGGGACGGGTGAAAAACTGTTTTTT. It codes for CASSLPQGTGEKLFF.

The V gene is TRBV9, the J gene TRBJ2-1, with 11 bases matching TRBD2. The CDR3 sequence is 18 residues long. Germline CDR1 reads SGDLS; CDR2 reads YYNGEE. V shed 3 bases, J shed 9 bases, and the junction held 17 bases outside the gene matches. Written as DNA, the CDR3 is TGTGCCAGCAGCGGAGCCGCCATTACTAGCGGGAGTGTGTTTGAGCAGTTCTTC. This sequence encodes CASSGAAITSGSVFEQFF.

At least ten counts were recorded for this clone. The gene calls are TRBV12-3 or TRBV12-4 and TRBJ1-5; 9 positions match TRBD1. V shed 5 bases, J shed 7 bases, and the junction held 3 bases outside the gene matches. The CDR3 length is 13 residues. CDR3 bases: TGTGCCAGCAGTAGCACAGGGGGCCAGCCCCAGCATTTT. This translates into CASSSTGGQPQHF.

The rearrangement joins TRBV4-1 to TRBJ1-5; TRBD1 aligns across 8 bases. CDR3 length: 18 amino acids. Germline values: CDR1 MGHRA, CDR2 YSYEKL. The J segment lost 7 bases and the V segment lost 1 base, leaving 15 bases of the junction unmatched. The CDR3 DNA follows: TGCGCCAGCAGCCAAGGAGTGCGAGACAGGGGAACTGGGCAGCCCCAGCATTTT. Translating gives CASSQGVRDRGTGQPQHF.

The chain employs TRBV18 and TRBJ1-5; D might be TRBD1 (5 bases). The CDR3 loop spans 15 amino acids. V lost 3 bases and J lost 6, with 15 bases in between. CDR1 KGHSH and CDR2 LQKENI come from the germline V gene. The CDR3 is CASSPAGGTTQPQHF. The CDR3 nucleotides read TGTGCCAGCTCACCGGCCGGAGGGACGACTCAGCCCCAGCATTTT.